A selection of T cell receptor beta chains follows, all from one sample in a study of T cell responses to AZD1222 COVID-19 vaccine. Profiled with immunoSEQ multiplex PCR; TCRdb holds only in-frame clones, not every one. Among roughly 160,000 clones, more than 80% were seen once, and the ten largest hold 6.9%. Material: peripheral blood, obtained on day 0 of AZD1222 vaccination. Every receptor here comes from an adult in good health. CDR3s include the opening cysteine and the closing phenylalanine or tryptophan. Fields, in order: V gene, J gene, clone size, D gene, CDR3 DNA, CDR3 protein. A D gene is named only where the DNA matches it firmly. Clone sizes are given selectively: once, few, many, or a class where the clone is expanded.

v_call: TRBV4-1; j_call: TRBJ1-3; clone_size: -; d_call: -; cdr3_nt: TGCGCCAGCAGCCAAACGGGAGGGTCTGGAAACACCATATATTTT; cdr3_aa: CASSQTGGSGNTIYF
v_call: TRBV4-2; j_call: TRBJ2-2; clone_size: -; d_call: -; cdr3_nt: TGTGCCAGCAGCCAAGACGTTCAGGGTCAGGGCACCGGGGAGCTGTTTTTT; cdr3_aa: CASSQDVQGQGTGELFF
v_call: TRBV15; j_call: TRBJ1-1; clone_size: -; d_call: -; cdr3_nt: TGTGCCACCAGCAGGTGGACCGAACAGGGAGGCCCTGAAGCTTTCTTT; cdr3_aa: CATSRWTEQGGPEAFF
v_call: TRBV19; j_call: TRBJ1-6; clone_size: -; d_call: -; cdr3_nt: TGTGCCAGTAGCCCCAGGGTTGGCGATTCACCCCTCCACTTT; cdr3_aa: CASSPRVGDSPLHF
v_call: TRBV28; j_call: TRBJ1-1; clone_size: -; d_call: -; cdr3_nt: TGTGCCAGCACCCTGGGGGGGGTGAGGGCGGCTGAAGCTTTCTTT; cdr3_aa: CASTLGGVRAAEAFF
v_call: TRBV4-1; j_call: TRBJ1-3; clone_size: once; d_call: -; cdr3_nt: TGCGCCAGCAGCCAAGCCGCTGGAAACACCATATATTTT; cdr3_aa: CASSQAAGNTIYF
v_call: TRBV9; j_call: TRBJ1-2; clone_size: -; d_call: -; cdr3_nt: TGTGCCAGCAGCGCCCGGACGCAAAACTATGGCTACACCTTC; cdr3_aa: CASSARTQNYGYTF
v_call: TRBV7-2; j_call: TRBJ2-7; clone_size: -; d_call: TRBD1; cdr3_nt: TGTGCCAGCAGCGGGGACAGGCTCTACGAGCAGTACTTC; cdr3_aa: CASSGDRLYEQYF
v_call: TRBV14; j_call: TRBJ2-3; clone_size: -; d_call: TRBD1; cdr3_nt: TGTGCCAGCAGCCAAGCAGGACAGGTCACAGATACGCAGTATTTT; cdr3_aa: CASSQAGQVTDTQYF
v_call: TRBV19; j_call: TRBJ2-6; clone_size: -; d_call: TRBD1; cdr3_nt: TGTGCCAGTAGTGCTACCCGAACCGACAGGGGCTATCGTTCCCGGGTTGGTGGGGCCAACGTCCTGACTTTC; cdr3_aa: CASSATRTDRGYRSRVGGANVLTF
v_call: TRBV7-9; j_call: TRBJ1-6; clone_size: -; d_call: -; cdr3_nt: TGTGCCAGCAGCTCCCCCGGTACGGGTGGGACTTCACCCCTCCACTTT; cdr3_aa: CASSSPGTGGTSPLHF
v_call: TRBV7-9; j_call: TRBJ2-7; clone_size: -; d_call: -; cdr3_nt: TGTGCCAGCAGCTTAGCGCGAGACAGAACCTACGAGCAGTACTTC; cdr3_aa: CASSLARDRTYEQYF
v_call: TRBV15; j_call: TRBJ1-1; clone_size: -; d_call: -; cdr3_nt: TGTGCCACCAGCAGACCCCAACCACCGACCTACACTGAAGCTTTCTTT; cdr3_aa: CATSRPQPPTYTEAFF
v_call: TRBV3-1/TRBV3-2; j_call: TRBJ2-2; clone_size: -; d_call: -; cdr3_nt: TGTGCCAGCAGCCAAGACCAGGGATTGGACACCGGTGAGCTGTTTTTT; cdr3_aa: CASSQDQGLDTGELFF
v_call: TRBV27; j_call: TRBJ2-1; clone_size: -; d_call: TRBD2; cdr3_nt: TGTGCCAGCAGTTGGACTAGCGGGGCAAACAATGAGCAGTTCTTC; cdr3_aa: CASSWTSGANNEQFF
v_call: TRBV7-3; j_call: TRBJ1-1; clone_size: -; d_call: TRBD1; cdr3_nt: TGTGCCAGCAGCCAAACAGGGGACACTGAAGCTTTCTTT; cdr3_aa: CASSQTGDTEAFF
v_call: TRBV9; j_call: TRBJ1-1; clone_size: -; d_call: TRBD1; cdr3_nt: TGTGCCAGCAGCGCCCAGGTGGGACAGGGTGGAACTTTCTTT; cdr3_aa: CASSAQVGQGGTFF
v_call: TRBV7-2; j_call: TRBJ1-1; clone_size: -; d_call: -; cdr3_nt: TGTGCCAGCAGCCGTCGCGGTATCGGGACCTCCCACGGGGGAACTGAAGCTTTCTTT; cdr3_aa: CASSRRGIGTSHGGTEAFF
v_call: TRBV5-6; j_call: TRBJ1-2; clone_size: once; d_call: TRBD1; cdr3_nt: TGTGCCAGCAGCCCACGGGACAGAGCTAACTATGGCTACACCTTC; cdr3_aa: CASSPRDRANYGYTF
v_call: TRBV7-9; j_call: TRBJ1-2; clone_size: -; d_call: -; cdr3_nt: TGTGCCAGCAGCCTTTACTTGGACGACAACTATGGCTACACCTTC; cdr3_aa: CASSLYLDDNYGYTF
v_call: TRBV6-5; j_call: TRBJ1-1; clone_size: -; d_call: -; cdr3_nt: TGTGCCAGCAGAAACAGGGTCTTGCGAACTGAAGCTTTCTTT; cdr3_aa: CASRNRVLRTEAFF
v_call: TRBV3-1/TRBV3-2; j_call: TRBJ2-1; clone_size: -; d_call: -; cdr3_nt: TGTGCCAGCAGCCAAGATCGTTCCACTTACAATGAGCAGTTCTTC; cdr3_aa: CASSQDRSTYNEQFF
v_call: TRBV27; j_call: TRBJ1-4; clone_size: -; d_call: TRBD1; cdr3_nt: TGTGCCAGCACCAGGACAGGGAGCTATGAAAAACTGTTTTTT; cdr3_aa: CASTRTGSYEKLFF
v_call: TRBV5-4; j_call: TRBJ2-5; clone_size: -; d_call: -; cdr3_nt: TGTGCCAGCAGCTTGTATCTCACAGGACAAGAGACCCAGTACTTC; cdr3_aa: CASSLYLTGQETQYF
v_call: TRBV7-8; j_call: TRBJ2-7; clone_size: -; d_call: -; cdr3_nt: TGTGCCAGCAGCAATGAACGGTCCTACGAGCAGTACTTC; cdr3_aa: CASSNERSYEQYF
v_call: TRBV19; j_call: TRBJ1-6; clone_size: -; d_call: -; cdr3_nt: TGTGCCAGTAGTATGAAACGGGGCGATAATTCACCCCTCCACTTT; cdr3_aa: CASSMKRGDNSPLHF
v_call: TRBV11-2; j_call: TRBJ1-3; clone_size: -; d_call: TRBD1; cdr3_nt: TGTGCCAGCAGCTTAGGAGGACAGGGGGCTCGTGGAAACACCATATATTTT; cdr3_aa: CASSLGGQGARGNTIYF
v_call: TRBV5-3; j_call: TRBJ1-4; clone_size: once; d_call: -; cdr3_nt: TGTGCCAGAAGCTTGTACGGGGTTAGGGACAAATCAACTAATGAAAAACTGTTTTTT; cdr3_aa: CARSLYGVRDKSTNEKLFF
v_call: TRBV4-1; j_call: TRBJ1-1; clone_size: -; d_call: -; cdr3_nt: TGCGCCAGCAGCCAAGCCAGGGCAATGAACACTGAAGCTTTCTTT; cdr3_aa: CASSQARAMNTEAFF
v_call: TRBV10-3; j_call: TRBJ2-2; clone_size: -; d_call: TRBD1; cdr3_nt: TGTGCCATCAGGCCCGGGACAGGGGGCGCGGGGGAGCTGTTTTTT; cdr3_aa: CAIRPGTGGAGELFF
v_call: TRBV7-2; j_call: TRBJ1-1; clone_size: -; d_call: TRBD1; cdr3_nt: TGTGCCAGCAGCTTAGGAGACAGGGTCACTGAAGCTTTCTTT; cdr3_aa: CASSLGDRVTEAFF
v_call: TRBV7-3; j_call: TRBJ2-5; clone_size: -; d_call: TRBD2; cdr3_nt: TGTGCCAGCTCTAGCGGGGGGGCCTGGGAGACCCAGTACTTC; cdr3_aa: CASSSGGAWETQYF
v_call: TRBV3-1/TRBV3-2; j_call: TRBJ2-7; clone_size: -; d_call: -; cdr3_nt: TGTGCCAGCAGCCAAGGTAACTTCGTAACCTACGAGCAGTACTTC; cdr3_aa: CASSQGNFVTYEQYF
v_call: TRBV11-2; j_call: TRBJ2-1; clone_size: once; d_call: -; cdr3_nt: TGTGCCAGCAGCTCGCCAGGCTCCTACAATGAGCAGTTCTTC; cdr3_aa: CASSSPGSYNEQFF
v_call: TRBV24-1; j_call: TRBJ2-6; clone_size: -; d_call: -; cdr3_nt: TGTGCCACCAGTCCTGCTGGGGGGTTGTCTGGGGCCAACGTCCTGACTTTC; cdr3_aa: CATSPAGGLSGANVLTF
v_call: TRBV2; j_call: TRBJ1-5; clone_size: -; d_call: TRBD1; cdr3_nt: TGTGCCAGCAGCCTTTCTCCCCCAAGGGGACAGGTGAATAGCAATCAGCCCCAGCATTTT; cdr3_aa: CASSLSPPRGQVNSNQPQHF
v_call: TRBV5-6; j_call: TRBJ2-2; clone_size: -; d_call: TRBD1; cdr3_nt: TGTGCCAGCAGCTTGCCAGGACAGGGGTTGACCGGGGAGCTGTTTTTT; cdr3_aa: CASSLPGQGLTGELFF
v_call: TRBV7-8; j_call: TRBJ1-6; clone_size: -; d_call: -; cdr3_nt: TGTGCCAGCAGCTTAAGAGCTTACCGTTCACCCCTCCACTTT; cdr3_aa: CASSLRAYRSPLHF
v_call: TRBV27; j_call: TRBJ1-5; clone_size: -; d_call: -; cdr3_nt: TGTGCCAGCAGCCCAACCCTTGGGGGGGGGCAGCCCCAGCATTTT; cdr3_aa: CASSPTLGGGQPQHF
v_call: TRBV3-1/TRBV3-2; j_call: TRBJ1-3; clone_size: -; d_call: -; cdr3_nt: TGTGCCAGCGGACAGAACTCTGGAAACACCATATATTTT; cdr3_aa: CASGQNSGNTIYF
v_call: TRBV10-3; j_call: TRBJ2-7; clone_size: -; d_call: TRBD1; cdr3_nt: TGTGCCATCAGTGGACAGGGGGCGCTTCGTGAGCAGTACTTC; cdr3_aa: CAISGQGALREQYF
v_call: TRBV18; j_call: TRBJ2-3; clone_size: -; d_call: -; cdr3_nt: TGTGCCAGCTCACCACCCAGCAGGCCCACAGATACGCAGTATTTT; cdr3_aa: CASSPPSRPTDTQYF
v_call: TRBV9; j_call: TRBJ1-5; clone_size: -; d_call: TRBD1; cdr3_nt: TGTGCCAGCAGCGTAGGGACAGGGGGCGGCCAGCCCCAGCATTTT; cdr3_aa: CASSVGTGGGQPQHF